The T cell receptor (beta chain) under discussion was sequenced for a study of HIV-infected patients and healthy controls. This clonotype was observed at least ten times. Trimming cost V 1 base and J 16 bases; bases outside gene matches: 4. The CDR3 length is 11 residues. Germline V lookup: CDR1 KGHSH, CDR2 LQKENI. Each CDR3 protein is one row after TCRdb ran MiXCR on the 5' RACE reads. There are 50,000 to 80,000 distinct CDR3 sequences in the sample; roughly 19% occur only once, and about 1.5% lies in the top ten. This clonotype originated in a human donor in good health. The gene calls are TRBV18 and TRBJ2-1; 7 nucleotides agree with TRBD1. The specimen was CD4+ T cells from blood. CDR3 DNA: TGTGCCAGCTCACCACAGACAGGGCTCTTCTTC. Protein: CASSPQTGLFF.